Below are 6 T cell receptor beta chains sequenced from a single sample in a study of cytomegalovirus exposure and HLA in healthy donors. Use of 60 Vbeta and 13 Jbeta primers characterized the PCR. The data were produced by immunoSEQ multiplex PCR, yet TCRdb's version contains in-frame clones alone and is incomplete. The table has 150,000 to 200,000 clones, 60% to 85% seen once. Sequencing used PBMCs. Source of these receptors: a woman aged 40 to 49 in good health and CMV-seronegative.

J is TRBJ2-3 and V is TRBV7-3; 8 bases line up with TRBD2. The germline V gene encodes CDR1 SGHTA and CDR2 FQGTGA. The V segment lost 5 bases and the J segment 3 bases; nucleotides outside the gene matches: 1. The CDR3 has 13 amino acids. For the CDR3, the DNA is TGTGCCAGCAGCGAGCGGGAGACAGATACGCAGTATTTT. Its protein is CASSERETDTQYF. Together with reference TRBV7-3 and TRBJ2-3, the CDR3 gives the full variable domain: GAGVSQTPSNKVTEKGKYVELRCDPISGHTALYWYRQSLGQGPEFLIYFQGTGAADDSGLPNDRFFAVRPEGSVSTLKIQRTERGDSAVYLCASSERETDTQYFGPGTRLTVL.

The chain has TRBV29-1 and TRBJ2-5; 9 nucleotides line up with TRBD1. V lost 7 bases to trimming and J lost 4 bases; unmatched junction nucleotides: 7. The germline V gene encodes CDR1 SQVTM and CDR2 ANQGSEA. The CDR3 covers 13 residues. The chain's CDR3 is CSGRDRAGETQYF. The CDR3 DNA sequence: TGCAGCGGGAGGGACAGGGCGGGAGAGACCCAGTACTTC.

Here the CDR3 reads CASSLVTGSVPSGNTIYF. The CDR3, as DNA: TGTGCCAGCAGCTTAGTGACCGGGAGTGTGCCCTCTGGAAACACCATATATTTT. This sequence joins TRBV7-9 and TRBJ1-3; D is ambiguous. The CDR3 extends over 18 amino acids. Germline lookup yields CDR1 SEHNR and CDR2 FQNEAQ (reference sequence). V lost 1 base to trimming and J lost 0 bases, with 16 bases between them.

The CDR3 sequence: CASSRDRLQQYV. In DNA form, the CDR3 reads TGTGCCAGCAGCCGGGACAGGCTCCAGCAGTACGTC. J is TRBJ2-7 and V is TRBV7-9, with 8 bases matching TRBD1. The ends lost 5 bases at V and 8 bases at J; junction bases unmatched: 5. The V gene's germline CDR1 is SEHNR and CDR2 FQNEAQ (reference sequence). This CDR3 is 12 amino acids long.

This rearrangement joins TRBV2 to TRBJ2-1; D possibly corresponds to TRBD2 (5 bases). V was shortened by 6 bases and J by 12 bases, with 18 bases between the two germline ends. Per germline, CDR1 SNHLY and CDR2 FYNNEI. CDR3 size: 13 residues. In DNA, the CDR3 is TGTGCCAGCAGCGCAACGGACCCCGGAGGGCAGTTCTTC. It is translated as CASSATDPGGQFF.

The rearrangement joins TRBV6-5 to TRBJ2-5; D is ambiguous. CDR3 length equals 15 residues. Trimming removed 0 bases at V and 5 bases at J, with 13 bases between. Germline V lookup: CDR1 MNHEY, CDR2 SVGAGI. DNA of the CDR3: TGTGCCAGCAGTTACTCGCCCGGCGGTGTGGAGACCCAGTACTTC. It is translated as CASSYSPGGVETQYF.